This TCR beta chain was sequenced in a study of tumour-infiltrating T cells in Burkitt lymphoma. Across the study: The Burkitt lymphoma cohort spanned all epidemiological subtypes. Survival, overall and progression-free, tracked with productive clonality.

The count of this clone is one. Germline V gene data show CDR1 as SGHTA and CDR2 as FQGTGA. Unmatched junction bases numbered 5, after V lost 6 bases and J lost 1 base. The CDR3 is 14 amino acids. Produced via immunoSEQ multiplex PCR; TCRdb's table is partial and in-frame only. This table has around 50,000 clones, more than 25% appearing once. This TCR derives from a human donor with Burkitt lymphoma. This chain connects TRBV7-3 to TRBJ1-1, with 7 bases lining up with TRBD1. Specimen: tumor tissue. The CDR3, as DNA: TGTGCCAGCAGTGAGGGGGCTGGGAACACTGAAGCTTTCTTT. This sequence encodes CASSEGAGNTEAFF.